These 15 T cell receptor beta chains were all obtained from the same sample, sequenced in a study of blood T cell repertoires in COVID-19. Generated by immunoSEQ multiplex PCR, the TCRdb table keeps only in-frame clones and is missing some. The table records approximately 300,000 clones, 70% to 85% of them present only once. Sequencing was performed on peripheral blood. The receptors stem from a human donor with COVID-19, enrolled during active disease. The donor label of this sample is uncertain.

The chain joins TRBV6-5 to TRBJ2-2; tentatively, D is TRBD1 (6 bases). In germline, CDR1 is MNHEY, CDR2 SVGAGI. Deletions cut 6 bases from V and 6 bases from J, with 11 bases between. The CDR3 is 13 residues long. CDR3 residues: CASSPNRAGELFF. CDR3 sequence (DNA): TGTGCCAGCAGCCCGAACAGGGCCGGGGAGCTGTTTTTT.

A few counts support this clone. The rearrangement links TRBV28 to TRBJ1-1, with D possibly matching TRBD1 (5 bases). V was cut by 5 bases and J by 2 bases, with 12 bases left in between. The germline V gene has CDR1 MDHEN and CDR2 SYDVKM. The CDR3 sequence is 14 residues long. The CDR3 protein is CASSPGPLNTEAFF. In nucleotides, the CDR3 is TGTGCCAGCAGTCCAGGGCCTCTCAACACTGAAGCTTTCTTT.

This chain connects TRBV7-2 to TRBJ2-3; 10 positions agree with TRBD1. The CDR3 is 15 residues long. V gave up 3 bases and J gave up 3 bases; unmatched junction bases: 3. CDR1 is SGHTA and CDR2 is FQGNSA in the germline V gene. CDR3 bases: TGTGCCAGCAGCTTGGGACAGGGGAATACAGATACGCAGTATTTT. Protein product: CASSLGQGNTDTQYF.

V and J are TRBV30 and TRBJ1-6, with unresolved D. CDR1 is GTSNPN and CDR2 is SVGIG in the germline V gene (reference sequence). The CDR3 extends over 13 amino acids. The V and J ends lost 4 bases and 7 bases respectively, with 11 bases between them. CDR3 nucleotide sequence: TGTGCCTGGACCCGGGTCGACAATTCACCCCTCCACTTT. Encoded protein: CAWTRVDNSPLHF.

The V call is TRBV28, the J call TRBJ1-4, with D possibly being TRBD1 (6 bases). Trimming shortened V by 8 bases and J by 6 bases, and 19 bases separated the two germline ends. Germline lookup yields CDR1 MDHEN and CDR2 SYDVKM. This CDR3 contains 15 residues. In DNA, the CDR3 is TGTGCCAGCTCGTCAGGAGGGAGGGGGGATGAAAAACTGTTTTTT. Translating gives CASSSGGRGDEKLFF.

The chain couples TRBV15 to TRBJ2-7; 11 nucleotides match TRBD1. The CDR3 runs to 13 residues. Germline assignment: CDR1 LNHNV and CDR2 YYDKDF (reference sequence). Trimming cost V 5 bases and J 7 bases; bases outside gene matches: 4. The CDR3 coding sequence is TGTGCCACCAGCGTGGACAGGGGGCGAGAGCAGTACTTC. The encoded protein is CATSVDRGREQYF.

V and J are TRBV3-1 (or the pseudogene TRBV3-2) and TRBJ2-1, with 10 nucleotides matching TRBD2. The CDR3 extends over 14 amino acids. Germline CDR1 is LGHDT and CDR2 is YNNKEL (reference sequence). Unmatched junction bases numbered 8, after V lost 6 bases and J lost 9 bases. CDR3: CASRLAGGEGEQFF. In nucleotides, the CDR3 is TGTGCCAGCAGATTAGCGGGAGGCGAGGGTGAGCAGTTCTTC.

The gene calls are TRBV7-3 and TRBJ2-3, with D perhaps matching TRBD2 (6 bases). Trimming removed 3 bases from V and 2 bases from J, with 12 bases in between. Germline CDR1 and CDR2: SGHTA and FQGTGA. The CDR3 length is 15 residues. The CDR3 sequence: CASSLVRDSTDTQYF. The DNA for the CDR3 is TGTGCCAGCAGCTTGGTTAGGGACTCCACAGATACGCAGTATTTT.

This clone was seen a single time. The chain recombines TRBV6-6 with TRBJ1-2, with D maybe TRBD1 (6 bases). The CDR3 loop spans 13 amino acids. Between the trimmed V and J ends, which lost 7 bases and 4 bases, there was a span of 13 bases. Germline lookup yields CDR1 MNHNY and CDR2 SVGAGI (reference sequence). The CDR3 protein is CASTTGHLYGYTF. DNA for the CDR3: TGTGCCAGCACTACGGGACACCTCTATGGCTACACCTTC.

The chain recombines TRBV30 with TRBJ1-5; the match to TRBD1 covers 11 bases. V was pared by 3 bases and J by 7 bases, with 2 bases of the junction left unmatched. CDR1 is GTSNPN and CDR2 is SVGIG in the germline V gene (reference sequence). This CDR3 is 13 amino acids long. This CDR3 is CAWRGQGDQPQHF. In nucleotides, the CDR3 is TGTGCCTGGAGGGGACAGGGGGACCAGCCCCAGCATTTT. Complete variable domain (other parts from reference TRBV30 and TRBJ1-5): SQTIHQWPATLVQPVGSPLSLECTVEGTSNPNLYWYRQAAGRGLQLLFYSVGIGQISSEVPQNLSASRPQDRQFILSSKKLLLSDSGFYLCAWRGQGDQPQHFGDGTRLSIL.

J is TRBJ1-3 and V is TRBV7-3; D is ambiguous. V was pared by 5 bases and J by 0 bases, with 8 bases between. Germline loops: CDR1 SGHTA, CDR2 FQGTGA. This CDR3 is 14 amino acids long. The chain's CDR3 is CASSPDNSGNTIYF. The CDR3 DNA follows: TGTGCCAGCAGCCCCGACAACTCTGGAAACACCATATATTTT.

This clone was observed once. CDR3 sequence: CASSLARENTEAFF. The CDR3 DNA follows: TGTGCCAGCAGTTTGGCCAGGGAGAACACTGAAGCTTTCTTT. The chain recombines TRBV28 with TRBJ1-1; TRBD1 might be the D (5 bases). Per the germline V gene, CDR1 is MDHEN and CDR2 is SYDVKM. CDR3 length: 14 amino acids. V lost 3 bases, J lost 1 base, and 9 bases lay in between. The entire variable domain, with the rest obtained from reference TRBV28 and TRBJ1-1, is as follows: DVKVTQSSRYLVKRTGEKVFLECVQDMDHENMFWYRQDPGLGLRLIYFSYDVKMKEKGDIPEGYSVSREKKERFSLILESASTNQTSMYLCASSLARENTEAFFGQGTRLTVV.

The V call is TRBV28, the J call TRBJ1-2, with D unclear. The CDR3 covers 12 residues. V was trimmed by 6 bases and J by 2 bases, leaving 7 bases between them. CDR1 is MDHEN, CDR2 SYDVKM, per germline. Here the CDR3 DNA reads TGTGCCAGCAGGCTAAGCAACTATGGCTACACCTTC. Translating gives CASRLSNYGYTF.

As DNA, the CDR3 is TGCAGCGCCTCGGACAGGGTCGGGTATGGCTACACCTTC. Translating gives CSASDRVGYGYTF. J is TRBJ1-2 and V is TRBV29-1, with 8 bases matching TRBD1. The CDR3 spans 13 residues. V was pared by 7 bases and J by 5 bases, with 9 bases of the junction left unmatched. The germline CDR1 and CDR2 sequences are SQVTM and ANQGSEA.

The chain uses TRBV3-1 (or the pseudogene TRBV3-2) and TRBJ1-4, with TRBD1 matching 7 bases. Germline V gene sequence: CDR1 LGHDT, CDR2 YNNKEL (reference sequence). The V and J ends lost 3 bases and 3 bases, in that order; junction bases with no gene match: 7. This CDR3 has 16 residues. The CDR3, as DNA: TGTGCCAGCAGCCACACAGGGGTTTGGGCTAATGAAAAACTGTTTTTT. Protein sequence: CASSHTGVWANEKLFF.